One sample yielded the 31 T cell receptor beta chains listed below, sequenced in a study of blood T cell repertoires in COVID-19. Generated by immunoSEQ multiplex PCR, the TCRdb table keeps only in-frame clones and is missing some. This table holds about 180,000 clones, 80% to 90% found once. Input material: peripheral blood. These receptors were taken from a human donor with active or convalescent COVID-19. The donor label of this sample is uncertain.

This chain uses TRBV27 with TRBJ1-3; a possible D gene is TRBD1 (5 bases). In germline, CDR1 is MNHEY, CDR2 SMNVEV (reference sequence). The CDR3 contains 14 residues. Between the trimmed V and J ends, which lost 4 bases and 0 bases, there was a span of 7 bases. The CDR3: CASSSRASGNTIYF. The DNA for the CDR3 is TGTGCCAGCAGTTCCAGGGCCTCTGGAAACACCATATATTTT.

The chain employs TRBV12-3 or TRBV12-4 and TRBJ1-1; TRBD1 agrees at 9 bases. This CDR3 spans 13 amino acids. Trimming at V came to 6 bases and at J to 9 bases, leaving 8 bases not matched to a gene. The CDR3 nucleotides read TGTGCCAGCAGAAGAACAGGGGGCCATAAAGCTTTCTTT. This gives the protein CASRRTGGHKAFF.

The V call is TRBV19, the J call TRBJ2-7, with D perhaps TRBD2 (5 bases). V was pared by 3 bases and J by 0 bases, with 12 bases between. CDR1 and CDR2 (germline): LNHDA, SQIVND (reference sequence). The CDR3 length is 15 residues. CDR3 nucleotides: TGTGCCAGTAGTATTGGCGGGTCGCTCTCCTACGAGCAGTACTTC. This translates into CASSIGGSLSYEQYF.

The chain's CDR3 is CASSYWARLTREQFF. CDR3 sequence (DNA): TGTGCCAGCAGTTACTGGGCACGCCTCACACGGGAGCAGTTCTTC. The chain links TRBV6-5 to TRBJ2-1; D not certain. V gave up 1 base and J gave up 10 bases, with 17 bases separating them. Germline V CDR1 and CDR2: MNHEY, SVGAGI. This CDR3 has 15 residues.

The rearrangement uses TRBV7-3 and TRBJ1-3, with a weak D call TRBD1 (5 bases). Trimming stripped 2 bases from V and 0 bases from J, with 17 bases between. The CDR3 spans 18 residues. Looked up from germline, CDR1 is SGHTA and CDR2 is FQGTGA. Here the CDR3 DNA reads TGTGCCAGCAGCTTACCAGAGACAGCGACCTACTCTGGAAACACCATATATTTT. The encoded protein is CASSLPETATYSGNTIYF.

The chain combines TRBV6-4 with TRBJ1-2; D uncertain. This CDR3 has 14 residues. Trimming left V 7 bases short and J 4 bases short, with 16 bases between. CDR1 MRHNA and CDR2 SNTAGT come from the germline V gene. CDR3 loop: CASKNPNRFYGYTF. As DNA, the CDR3 is TGTGCCAGCAAGAACCCGAACAGATTCTATGGCTACACCTTC.

The chain combines TRBV19 with TRBJ1-3; 7 bases fit TRBD1. Germline assignment: CDR1 LNHDA and CDR2 SQIVND (reference sequence). V was clipped by 5 bases and J by 1 base; unmatched bases: 11. The CDR3 is 17 amino acids. Written as DNA, the CDR3 is TGTGCCAGTAGTCTCGACAGGGAATTTGGTTCTGGAAACACCATATATTTT. Its translation: CASSLDREFGSGNTIYF. The full variable domain, rest sourced from reference TRBV19 and TRBJ1-3, is DGGITQSPKYLFRKEGQNVTLSCEQNLNHDAMYWYRQDPGQGLRLIYYSQIVNDFQKGDIAEGYSVSREKKESFPLTVTSAQKNPTAFYLCASSLDREFGSGNTIYFGEGSWLTVV.

This chain uses TRBV5-6 with TRBJ2-7; D not resolved. CDR1 SGHDT and CDR2 YYEEEE come from the germline V gene. Trimming removed 2 bases at V and 0 bases at J, with 9 bases between. This CDR3 has 14 amino acids. In DNA, the CDR3 is TGTGCCAGCAGCTTACCACAGATCTCCTACGAGCAGTACTTC. Its translation: CASSLPQISYEQYF.

The J gene is TRBJ2-7, the V gene TRBV7-9; 8 bases line up with TRBD2. The CDR3 is 15 amino acids. V lost 5 bases to trimming and J lost 2 bases; unmatched junction nucleotides: 8. The germline V gene has CDR1 SEHNR and CDR2 FQNEAQ (reference sequence). The CDR3 coding sequence is TGTGCCAGCAGCGAGGGCGGGGGGCCGACCTACGAGCAGTACTTC. Protein product: CASSEGGGPTYEQYF.

This chain uses TRBV19 with TRBJ2-3, with 8 bases aligning to TRBD1. The length of the CDR3 is 13 residues. V was pared by 4 bases and J by 5 bases, with 2 bases of the junction left unmatched. Germline V gene data show CDR1 as LNHDA and CDR2 as SQIVND (reference sequence). As DNA, the CDR3 is TGTGCCAGTAGTAGCGACAGGGGAGATACGCAGTATTTT. Protein: CASSSDRGDTQYF.

This chain joins TRBV6-5 and TRBJ1-4; D remains unclear. Germline assignment: CDR1 MNHEY and CDR2 SVGAGI. The CDR3 extends over 13 amino acids. Trimming shortened V by 4 bases and J by 2 bases, and 5 bases separated the two germline ends. The CDR3 sequence: CASSFSTNEKLFF. The CDR3 DNA is TGTGCCAGCAGTTTTAGTACTAATGAAAAACTGTTTTTT.

For this clone: The same CDR3 also results from other DNA sequences found in this sample. DNA for the CDR3: TGTGCCAGCAGCCCTAACTACGAGCAGTACTTC. This gives the protein CASSPNYEQYF. The chain links TRBV2 to TRBJ2-7; D is unresolved. The V and J ends lost 6 bases and 3 bases respectively, with 6 bases between them. CDR1 is SNHLY and CDR2 is FYNNEI in the germline V gene. The CDR3 spans 11 residues.

As for this clone: An end of the junction differs from the germline gene, which may be a read error. V and J are TRBV10-2 and TRBJ1-3, with 8 bases lining up with TRBD1. This CDR3 comprises 12 residues. CDR1 is WSHSY, CDR2 SAAADI, per germline. CDR3 bases: TGCGCCAGCAGTAAGGGACAGGCGTCCTTGGATTTT. It yields the protein CASSKGQASLDF.

This rearrangement joins TRBV24-1 to TRBJ1-1; 8 bases are a match to TRBD1. Trimming removed 4 bases from V and 12 bases from J; junction bases left unmatched: 6. The germline CDR1 and CDR2 sequences are KGHDR and SFDVKD. This CDR3 is built from 12 residues. CDR3 in DNA: TGTGCCACCAGTGACCCGGACAGGGTGCCTTTCTTT. Its protein is CATSDPDRVPFF.

This chain uses TRBV24-1 with TRBJ2-7; TRBD1 aligns across 9 bases. V trimming: 5 bases; J trimming: 5 bases; junction bases outside the gene matches: 9. Per germline, CDR1 KGHDR and CDR2 SFDVKD. This CDR3 has 15 residues. The CDR3 nucleotides read TGTGCCACCAGTGGTTCGGGACAGGGTAACCACGAGCAGTACTTC. The encoded protein is CATSGSGQGNHEQYF.

The table lists this clone with a few counts. The V and J genes are TRBV4-3 and TRBJ1-6; D might be TRBD1 (5 bases). Germline CDR1 is LGHNA and CDR2 is YSLEER. Trimming left V 0 bases short and J 6 bases short, with 12 bases between. CDR3 size: 16 residues. The CDR3 sequence: CASSQDQGVPNSPLHF. The CDR3 DNA is TGCGCCAGCAGCCAAGATCAAGGGGTACCTAATTCACCCCTCCACTTT.

The V call is TRBV18, the J call TRBJ2-1; 9 bases match TRBD2. V trimming: 0 bases; J trimming: 6 bases; junction bases outside the gene matches: 6. The CDR3 sequence is 16 residues long. Germline V gene sequence: CDR1 KGHSH, CDR2 LQKENI. In nucleotides, the CDR3 is TGTGCCAGCTCACCACCGGGCCTAGCGGGGCTCAATGAGCAGTTCTTC. Translation: CASSPPGLAGLNEQFF.

The chain joins TRBV7-9 to TRBJ2-6; D call uncertain. The CDR3 totals 14 residues. V dropped 7 bases and J dropped 1 base, with 8 bases sitting between them. Germline-derived CDR1 and CDR2 are SEHNR and FQNEAQ (reference sequence). The CDR3 region is CASTLRSGANVLTF. The CDR3 DNA reads TGTGCCAGCACCCTGAGGTCTGGGGCCAACGTCCTGACTTTC. The full variable domain, rest sourced from reference TRBV7-9 and TRBJ2-6, is DTGVSQNPRHKITKRGQNVTFRCDPISEHNRLYWYRQTLGQGPEFLTYFQNEAQLEKSRLLSDRFSAERPKGSFSTLEIQRTEQGDSAMYLCASTLRSGANVLTFGAGSRLTVL.

The chain joins TRBV9 to TRBJ2-7, with D unclear. Germline lookup yields CDR1 SGDLS and CDR2 YYNGEE. Trimming took 4 bases from V and 1 from J, leaving 12 bases between them. This CDR3 has 14 amino acids. CDR3 sequence (DNA): TGTGCCAGCAGCCCTCCCCTCGGGTCCTACGAGCAGTACTTC. Amino acid sequence: CASSPPLGSYEQYF.

V gene TRBV28 combines with J gene TRBJ1-2; 7 bases match TRBD1. CDR1 and CDR2 from the germline V gene are MDHEN and SYDVKM. The length of the CDR3 is 13 residues. After removal of 4 bases from V and 9 bases from J, the junction contained 8 bases not matched to a gene. The DNA for the CDR3 is TGTGCCAGCAGTTCGACAGGGAGGAAAAGCTACACCTTC. Translated, it gives CASSSTGRKSYTF.

This rearrangement joins TRBV24-1 to TRBJ2-3; D gene ambiguous. The V and J ends lost 4 bases and 0 bases respectively, with 10 bases between them. This CDR3 contains 15 residues. Germline CDR1 and CDR2: KGHDR and SFDVKD. The CDR3 region has the DNA TGTGCCACCAGTGAGGGCAGAACTAGCACAGATACGCAGTATTTT. Amino acid sequence: CATSEGRTSTDTQYF.

The sample holds one count of this clone. The rearrangement links TRBV7-6 to TRBJ2-6; tentatively, D is TRBD1 (6 bases). V shed 5 bases and J shed 4 bases, with 15 bases lying between them. The CDR3 runs 16 residues. In germline, CDR1 is SGHVS, CDR2 FNYEAQ. The CDR3 reads CASSHKTGSGANVLTF. The CDR3 DNA sequence: TGTGCCAGCAGCCACAAAACAGGGTCAGGGGCCAACGTCCTGACTTTC.

J is TRBJ2-7 and V is TRBV6-4; 7 bases line up with TRBD2. Germline CDR1 reads MRHNA; CDR2 reads SNTAGT. With V trimmed by 10 bases and J by 5 bases, 17 bases remained unmatched. This CDR3 is 15 amino acids long. CDR3 in amino acids: CATAQRREFNHEQYF. In DNA, the CDR3 is TGTGCCACCGCCCAAAGGCGGGAGTTTAACCACGAGCAGTACTTC.

The chain carries TRBV7-2 and TRBJ2-1; D is unclear. The length of the CDR3 is 15 residues. Germline V gives CDR1 SGHTA, CDR2 FQGNSA. V lost 1 base and J lost 8, with 15 bases in between. CDR3 in amino acids: CASSLEVMMADEQFF. The CDR3 region has the DNA TGTGCCAGCAGCTTAGAAGTGATGATGGCCGATGAGCAGTTCTTC.

This chain joins TRBV5-1 and TRBJ2-7, with no clear D. Trimming removed 4 bases from V and 6 bases from J, with 17 bases in between. The CDR3 sequence is 14 residues long. Germline assignment: CDR1 SGHRS and CDR2 YFSETQ. The chain's CDR3 is CASSGSQYGSEQYF. CDR3 in DNA: TGCGCCAGCAGCGGGTCACAATACGGGTCCGAGCAGTACTTC. The full variable domain, its missing parts supplied by reference TRBV5-1 and TRBJ2-7, is KAGVTQTPRYLIKTRGQQVTLSCSPISGHRSVSWYQQTPGQGLQFLFEYFSETQRNKGNFPGRFSGRQFSNSRSEMNVSTLELGDSALYLCASSGSQYGSEQYFGPGTRLTVT.

This clone has more than one count but fewer than ten. The chain employs TRBV14 and TRBJ1-1, with TRBD1 matching 10 bases. The CDR3 loop spans 17 amino acids. Germline V gene sequence: CDR1 SGHDN, CDR2 FVKESK. With V trimmed by 5 bases and J by 1 base, 10 bases remained unmatched. In DNA form, the CDR3 reads TGTGCCAGCAGCGGCGACAGGGGGCTATTGCGGAACACTGAAGCTTTCTTT. Residues: CASSGDRGLLRNTEAFF.

The chain combines TRBV9 with TRBJ2-1; possible D gene TRBD2, 5 bases. The CDR3 runs 16 residues. Germline V gene sequence: CDR1 SGDLS, CDR2 YYNGEE. The V gene lost 4 bases and the J gene lost 2 bases, with 16 bases spanning the gap. The CDR3 DNA is TGTGCCAGCAGCTCTTTAGCGTCCCTTACCTACAATGAGCAGTTCTTC. The encoded protein is CASSSLASLTYNEQFF.

V and J are TRBV5-1 and TRBJ2-3, with 9 bases lining up with TRBD2. Germline V lookup: CDR1 SGHRS, CDR2 YFSETQ. Trimming cost V 0 bases and J 2 bases; bases outside gene matches: 4. The CDR3 length is 16 residues. The CDR3 sequence is CASSLVLAGYTDTQYF. The CDR3 DNA follows: TGCGCCAGCAGCTTGGTGCTAGCGGGGTACACAGATACGCAGTATTTT.

V usage is TRBV19 and J usage is TRBJ2-7; perhaps TRBD2 as D (7 bases). This CDR3 is built from 14 residues. The germline gives CDR1 LNHDA, CDR2 SQIVND (reference sequence). Deletions cut 6 bases from V and 6 bases from J, with 18 bases between. The CDR3: CASRRGGREGEQYF. The CDR3 DNA reads TGTGCCAGTAGAAGAGGGGGGAGGGAGGGCGAGCAGTACTTC.

J is TRBJ1-2 and V is TRBV6-2 or TRBV6-3; D might be TRBD1 (5 bases). The V end lost 2 bases, the J end lost 3 bases, and 10 bases lay between the germline ends. CDR1 and CDR2 (germline): MNHEY, SVGEGT. The CDR3 extends over 14 amino acids. The CDR3 region has the DNA TGTGCCAGCAGTTACCTGGGGCCCGACTATGGCTACACCTTC. Amino acids: CASSYLGPDYGYTF.

The chain has TRBV10-3 and TRBJ2-1, with 12 bases fitting TRBD2. CDR1 is ENHRY and CDR2 is SYGVKD in the germline V gene. The J segment lost 6 bases and the V segment lost 6 bases, leaving 3 bases of the junction unmatched. The CDR3 totals 14 residues. The CDR3 spells CAIRGLAGSNEQFF. CDR3 bases: TGTGCCATCAGAGGACTAGCGGGGTCCAATGAGCAGTTCTTC.